The table lists the clone carrying this T cell receptor (beta chain) with a few counts. The antigen is undetermined. Germline and junction disagree at one end, which may indicate a read error. The CDR3 length is 14 residues. Germline CDR1 MNHEY, CDR2 SVGEGT. The sample comes from a study of T-cell reconstitution after alpha-beta-depleted transplantation in children. Unique molecular identifiers were incorporated into the prepared TCRbeta library. TCRdb analysed the PCR reads with MiXCR anew, one entry per CDR3 protein. Altogether about 640,000 distinct CDR3 sequences are present, 13% being singletons, with the ten largest covering 2% to 2.5%. Study-wide results and caveats: After one year, T-cell counts and TCRbeta diversity mostly came from new T cells. Expanded graft clones, several hundred of them, were reportedly the source of alpha-beta T cells about two months after transplant.

The source was PBMCs, mostly from graft donor cells, collected 360 days after TCRalphabeta/CD19-depleted stem cell transplant. The source of this sequence is a male patient aged 10 to 17 who had a stem cell transplant for acute myeloid leukemia, so the T cells may come from the graft donor. This rearrangement joins TRBV6-2 or TRBV6-3 to TRBJ1-1, with D perhaps TRBD1 (6 bases). The CDR3 reads CASTYYRVNTEAFF. For the CDR3, the DNA is TGTGCCAGCACTTACTACAGGGTGAACACTGAAGCTTTCTTT.